These 30 T cell receptor beta chains were sequenced from one sample in a study of cytomegalovirus exposure and HLA in healthy donors (dated by TCRdb to 2016 to 2017). The protocol used for the library was the immunoSEQ multiplex PCR assay. For the multiplex PCR, a mixture combining 60 forward primers for TCR Vbeta segments and 13 reverse primers for TCR Jbeta segments was used. TCRdb obtained this table from immuneACCESS and retained in-frame rearrangements with V and J assigned. These tables miss some clones; where compared with another copy, unresolved V genes account for less than half of the shortfall, and the remainder is unexplained. The sample table holds about 170,000 clones, of which about 59% were seen once. The ten largest make up about 2.9% of the sample. Material for sequencing was PBMCs. Receptors were obtained from a man between 40 and 49 years old in good health and CMV-seronegative.

The V gene is TRBV28, the J gene TRBJ2-2; TRBD1 might be the D (6 bases). The CDR3 extends over 16 amino acids. The V gene's germline CDR1 is MDHEN and CDR2 SYDVKM. V lost 2 bases and J lost 4, with 14 bases in between. CDR3 nucleotides: TGTGCCAGCAGTTTAGTGTTACAGGGAAGCACCGGGGAGCTGTTTTTT. This codes for CASSLVLQGSTGELFF.

The chain's CDR3 is CASASRDRDHTIYF. The CDR3 DNA sequence: TGTGCCAGCGCGTCCCGGGACAGGGATCACACCATATATTTT. This sequence joins TRBV6-5 and TRBJ1-3, with TRBD1 matching over 9 bases. The CDR3 is 14 amino acids. The germline V gene has CDR1 MNHEY and CDR2 SVGAGI. Trimming removed 8 bases from V and 8 bases from J; junction bases left unmatched: 10.

The CDR3 is CATSRGGKVTETQYF. The CDR3 region has the DNA TGTGCCACCAGCAGAGGAGGGAAAGTAACGGAGACCCAGTACTTC. The genes are TRBV15 and TRBJ2-5, with a tentative D call TRBD2 (5 bases). CDR1 and CDR2 (germline): LNHNV, YYDKDF (reference sequence). Trimming pared 1 base from V and 5 bases from J, leaving 14 bases between. The CDR3 contains 15 residues.

This clone was seen a few times. The V call is TRBV5-1, the J call TRBJ2-5, with 11 bases fitting TRBD2. Germline CDR1 and CDR2: SGHRS and YFSETQ. Trimming removed 4 bases from V and 5 bases from J; junction bases left unmatched: 10. This CDR3 comprises 16 residues. The CDR3 here is CASSPTSGGPEETQYF. In nucleotides, the CDR3 is TGCGCCAGCAGCCCCACTAGCGGGGGACCCGAGGAGACCCAGTACTTC.

The sample holds one count of this clone. This chain uses TRBV19 with TRBJ2-1; 7 bases match TRBD1. Germline CDR1 LNHDA, CDR2 SQIVND (reference sequence). The CDR3 length is 13 residues. The trim removed 10 bases at V and 5 bases at J, leaving 8 bases unmatched. The CDR3 spells CATGGRSNNEQFF. CDR3 nucleotides: TGTGCCACAGGGGGTAGGTCAAACAATGAGCAGTTCTTC.

This clone was observed a single time. This rearrangement joins TRBV7-7 to TRBJ2-1, with 10 bases identical to TRBD2. The CDR3 has 15 residues. The V segment lost 1 base and the J segment 4 bases; nucleotides outside the gene matches: 1. Germline lookup yields CDR1 SSHAT and CDR2 FNYEAQ (reference sequence). The CDR3 DNA is TGTGCCAGCAGCTTAGTAGCGGGGGGTTACAATGAGCAGTTCTTC. Amino acids: CASSLVAGGYNEQFF.

This clone was counted only a few times. This chain joins TRBV11-2 and TRBJ1-4; TRBD1 is a possible D gene (6 bases). Germline V gives CDR1 SGHAT, CDR2 FQNNGV. V gave up 5 bases and J gave up 7 bases, with 17 bases separating them. This CDR3 spans 15 amino acids. The CDR3 bases are TGTGCCAGCAGCAGACCCAGGGGCCTGAGTGAAAAACTGTTTTTT. Translation gives CASSRPRGLSEKLFF.

This clone has a single count. The chain links TRBV19 to TRBJ2-7; no firm D call. The CDR3 consists of 13 residues. V was shortened by 4 bases and J by 1 base, with 8 bases between the two germline ends. In germline, CDR1 is LNHDA, CDR2 SQIVND (reference sequence). Here the CDR3 DNA reads TGTGCCAGTAGTAACCACTATTCCTACGAGCAGTACTTC. It translates to CASSNHYSYEQYF.

This sequence joins TRBV7-9 and TRBJ2-2; TRBD1 is a possible D gene (5 bases). Germline V gives CDR1 SEHNR, CDR2 FQNEAQ (reference sequence). This CDR3 has 15 amino acids. Trimming pared 5 bases from V and 3 bases from J, leaving 13 bases between. The CDR3 DNA follows: TGTGCCAGCAGCCACCAGGGTCGTGACACCGGGGAGCTGTTTTTT. Translated: CASSHQGRDTGELFF. The whole variable domain, remainder taken from reference TRBV7-9 and TRBJ2-2, is DTGVSQNPRHKITKRGQNVTFRCDPISEHNRLYWYRQTLGQGPEFLTYFQNEAQLEKSRLLSDRFSAERPKGSFSTLEIQRTEQGDSAMYLCASSHQGRDTGELFFGEGSRLTVL.

The V call is TRBV6-5, the J call TRBJ2-1, with 7 nucleotides matching TRBD2. CDR3 length: 14 residues. V dropped 2 bases and J dropped 5; count of bases not matched to a gene: 3. Germline V gene data show CDR1 as MNHEY and CDR2 as SVGAGI. Here the CDR3 reads CASSYTLADNEQFF. The CDR3 DNA sequence: TGTGCCAGCAGTTACACCCTAGCGGACAATGAGCAGTTCTTC.

V usage is TRBV5-8 and J usage is TRBJ2-7, with 7 positions matching TRBD1. Unmatched junction bases numbered 3, after V lost 0 bases and J lost 3 bases. Germline V gene data show CDR1 as SGHTS and CDR2 as YDEGEE. The CDR3 runs 14 residues. CDR3 DNA sequence: TGTGCCAGCAGCTTGGGGCCAGGGGGCTACGAGCAGTACTTC. It specifies CASSLGPGGYEQYF.

V and J are TRBV5-5 and TRBJ2-7, with D possibly matching TRBD1 (5 bases). The ends were cut back, 2 bases at V and 6 bases at J, with 12 bases in the middle. This CDR3 spans 13 amino acids. Germline CDR1 SGHKS, CDR2 YYEKEE (reference sequence). This CDR3 is CASSFLGATEQYF. The CDR3 region has the DNA TGTGCCAGCAGCTTCCTAGGGGCAACCGAGCAGTACTTC.

This chain connects TRBV7-2 to TRBJ2-3; D remains unclear. CDR3 size: 13 residues. CDR1 and CDR2 (germline): SGHTA, FQGNSA. V lost 1 base and J 2 bases, leaving 4 bases between the germline ends. The CDR3 protein is CASSLDLTDTQYF. The CDR3 nucleotides are TGTGCCAGCAGCTTAGATCTCACAGATACGCAGTATTTT.

V and J are TRBV10-3 and TRBJ1-2; TRBD1 agrees at 7 bases. Trimming cost V 3 bases and J 8 bases; bases outside gene matches: 6. The CDR3 extends over 13 amino acids. From germline, CDR1 is ENHRY and CDR2 SYGVKD. The CDR3 bases are TGTGCCATCAGTGAAGACAGGGAGTACGGCTACACCTTC. This gives the protein CAISEDREYGYTF.

In this sample, this clone turned up once. V gene TRBV28 combines with J gene TRBJ2-7; 10 nucleotides line up with TRBD1. The CDR3 loop spans 14 amino acids. J was trimmed by 6 bases and V by 9 bases; bases with no gene match: 11. CDR1 MDHEN and CDR2 SYDVKM come from the germline V gene. The CDR3 coding sequence is TGTGCCAGTACGACAGGGGGCCTGTGGTCCGAGCAGTACTTC. Amino acids: CASTTGGLWSEQYF.

The V and J genes are TRBV30 and TRBJ2-2; 7 nucleotides line up with TRBD2. The trim removed 3 bases at V and 6 bases at J, leaving 4 bases unmatched. The CDR3 extends over 13 amino acids. Germline V gene sequence: CDR1 GTSNPN, CDR2 SVGIG (reference sequence). CDR3 sequence (DNA): TGTGCCTGGAGCCGTAGCGGGCCCGGGGAGCTGTTTTTT. This sequence encodes CAWSRSGPGELFF. Based on the CDR3 plus reference TRBV30 and TRBJ2-2, the full variable domain is SQTIHQWPATLVQPVGSPLSLECTVEGTSNPNLYWYRQAAGRGLQLLFYSVGIGQISSEVPQNLSASRPQDRQFILSSKKLLLSDSGFYLCAWSRSGPGELFFGEGSRLTVL.

The rearrangement links TRBV21-1 to TRBJ1-6; the table's D call TRBD1 went unverified against the DNA. TRBV21-1 is noted as a pseudogene. The CDR3 length is 15 residues. Written as DNA, the CDR3 is TGTGCCAGCAGTTCCCGGGACAGGGTCGGATCACCCCTCCACTTT. Its translation: CASSSRDRVGSPLHF.

This chain uses TRBV27 with TRBJ1-1, with TRBD1 identical over 7 bases. The CDR3 loop spans 15 amino acids. Germline trimming cut 6 bases from V and 4 bases from J; bases unmatched to any gene: 11. Looked up from germline, CDR1 is MNHEY and CDR2 is SMNVEV (reference sequence). Here the CDR3 DNA reads TGTGCCAGCAGCGCACCCGGGACAGTCGGCACTGAAGCTTTCTTT. It yields the protein CASSAPGTVGTEAFF.

This sequence joins TRBV5-6 and TRBJ1-1, with a weak D call TRBD1 (5 bases). CDR1 and CDR2 from the germline V gene are SGHDT and YYEEEE. Between the trimmed V and J ends, which lost 0 bases and 3 bases, there was a span of 15 bases. The length of the CDR3 is 16 residues. The CDR3 nucleotides read TGTGCCAGCAGCTTGGCCCGGACACTCAAGGACACTGAAGCTTTCTTT. This codes for CASSLARTLKDTEAFF. The variable domain in full, with the rest retrieved from reference TRBV5-6 and TRBJ1-1, is DAGVTQSPTHLIKTRGQQVTLRCSPKSGHDTVSWYQQALGQGPQFIFQYYEEEERQRGNFPDRFSGHQFPNYSSELNVNALLLGDSALYLCASSLARTLKDTEAFFGQGTRLTVV.

The J gene is TRBJ2-7, the V gene TRBV27; 14 nucleotides line up with TRBD2. The CDR3 loop spans 16 amino acids. V lost 4 bases, J lost 1 base, and 3 bases stayed unmatched. The germline CDR1 and CDR2 sequences are MNHEY and SMNVEV (reference sequence). The CDR3 here is CASSWGLAGVSYEQYF. CDR3 sequence (DNA): TGTGCCAGCAGTTGGGGACTAGCGGGAGTGTCCTACGAGCAGTACTTC.

This chain uses TRBV2 with TRBJ2-2; the match to TRBD1 covers 10 bases. Trimming at V came to 7 bases and at J to 6 bases, leaving 17 bases not matched to a gene. Per germline, CDR1 SNHLY and CDR2 FYNNEI. The CDR3 sequence is 18 residues long. The CDR3 protein is CASISENRTGGRAGELFF. The DNA for the CDR3 is TGTGCCAGCATTTCAGAGAATAGGACAGGGGGGAGGGCCGGGGAGCTGTTTTTT.

The V gene is TRBV5-8, the J gene TRBJ2-5, with TRBD2 matching over 9 bases. CDR3 length: 16 residues. V was clipped by 4 bases and J by 0 bases; unmatched bases: 7. CDR1 and CDR2 from the germline V gene are SGHTS and YDEGEE. The CDR3 DNA reads as TGTGCCAGCAGCCGCGCTAGCGGGACTTACCAAGAGACCCAGTACTTC. Protein product: CASSRASGTYQETQYF.

The chain couples TRBV6-5 to TRBJ1-6; no firm D call. The CDR3 consists of 16 residues. Between the trimmed V and J ends, which lost 4 bases and 7 bases, there was a span of 17 bases. CDR1 and CDR2 from the germline V gene are MNHEY and SVGAGI. CDR3 nucleotide sequence: TGTGCCAGCAGTTTGGAGACGCCTGGTAGCAATTCACCCCTCCACTTT. Protein product: CASSLETPGSNSPLHF.

The chain links TRBV12-5 to TRBJ2-7; the D is unclear. The germline V and J ends were trimmed by 3 bases and 4 bases, with 10 bases remaining between them. The germline V gene has CDR1 LGHNT and CDR2 FRNRAP. CDR3 length: 13 residues. The CDR3 sequence is CASGFGLQYEQYF. CDR3 nucleotide sequence: TGTGCTAGTGGTTTTGGGCTGCAGTACGAGCAGTACTTC.

The V call is TRBV19, the J call TRBJ2-7; 7 bases match TRBD1. The CDR3 loop spans 15 amino acids. Looked up from germline, CDR1 is LNHDA and CDR2 is SQIVND (reference sequence). V lost 6 bases, J lost 3 bases, and 11 bases stayed unmatched. CDR3 bases: TGTGCCAGTAGCGAACAGGGGAACGACTACTACGAGCAGTACTTC. Its protein is CASSEQGNDYYEQYF.

The chain has TRBV5-3 and TRBJ1-2, with 8 bases that match TRBD1. TRBV5-3 is an ORF, and what it does is uncertain. The CDR3 covers 14 residues. Trimming cost V 3 bases and J 3 bases; bases outside gene matches: 4. The CDR3 sequence: CARSSGQGDYGYTF. In DNA, the CDR3 is TGTGCCAGAAGCTCCGGACAGGGCGACTATGGCTACACCTTC.

This rearrangement joins TRBV7-8 to TRBJ2-7; D is perhaps TRBD1 (5 bases). The germline V and J ends were trimmed by 1 base and 6 bases, with 13 bases remaining between them. CDR3 length equals 14 residues. Germline V gene lookup returns CDR1 SGHVS and CDR2 FQNEAQ. CDR3 sequence reads: CASSLVSARGEQYF. The CDR3 DNA sequence: TGTGCCAGCAGCTTAGTAAGCGCTAGGGGCGAGCAGTACTTC. Looking up the rest from reference TRBV7-8 and TRBJ2-7 gives the full variable domain: GAGVSQSPRYKVAKRGQDVALRCDPISGHVSLFWYQQALGQGPEFLTYFQNEAQLDKSGLPSDRFFAERPEGSVSTLKIQRTQQEDSAVYLCASSLVSARGEQYFGPGTRLTVT.

The chain recombines TRBV27 with TRBJ2-1; D ambiguous. The CDR3 is 11 amino acids. Germline V gene data show CDR1 as MNHEY and CDR2 as SMNVEV (reference sequence). Trimming removed 5 bases at V and 3 bases at J, with 2 bases between. CDR3: CASSRYNEQFF. Written as DNA, the CDR3 is TGTGCCAGCAGTCGCTACAATGAGCAGTTCTTC.

This chain connects TRBV5-1 to TRBJ2-1; 8 bases line up with TRBD2. The CDR3 is 15 amino acids. The germline CDR1 and CDR2 sequences are SGHRS and YFSETQ. The junction had 5 bases not matched to a gene; V was cut back by 2 bases and J by 4 bases. The DNA for the CDR3 is TGCGCCAGCAGCTTCGAGCTAGCGGGTTACAATGAGCAGTTCTTC. Residues: CASSFELAGYNEQFF.

The V call is TRBV7-2, the J call TRBJ2-1; TRBD1 matches at 7 bases. Germline loops: CDR1 SGHTA, CDR2 FQGNSA. The CDR3 extends over 17 amino acids. V gave up 2 bases and J gave up 10 bases; unmatched junction bases: 17. CDR3 sequence reads: CASSLIGRRGRGWEQFF. CDR3 nucleotide sequence: TGTGCCAGCAGCTTAATAGGCCGCCGGGGCAGGGGGTGGGAGCAGTTCTTC.